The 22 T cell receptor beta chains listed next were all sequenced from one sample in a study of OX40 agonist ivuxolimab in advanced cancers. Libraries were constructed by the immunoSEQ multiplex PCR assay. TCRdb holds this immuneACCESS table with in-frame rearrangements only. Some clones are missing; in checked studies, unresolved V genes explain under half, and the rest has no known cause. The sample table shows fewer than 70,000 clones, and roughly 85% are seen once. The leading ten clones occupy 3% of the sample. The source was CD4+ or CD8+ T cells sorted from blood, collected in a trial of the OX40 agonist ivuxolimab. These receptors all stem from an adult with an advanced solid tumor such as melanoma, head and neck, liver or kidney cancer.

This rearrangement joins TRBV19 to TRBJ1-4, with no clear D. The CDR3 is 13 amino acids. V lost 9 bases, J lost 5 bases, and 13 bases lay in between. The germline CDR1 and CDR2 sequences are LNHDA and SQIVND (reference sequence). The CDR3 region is CASTRAANEKLFF. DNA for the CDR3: TGTGCCAGCACCCGGGCCGCAAATGAAAAACTGTTTTTT.

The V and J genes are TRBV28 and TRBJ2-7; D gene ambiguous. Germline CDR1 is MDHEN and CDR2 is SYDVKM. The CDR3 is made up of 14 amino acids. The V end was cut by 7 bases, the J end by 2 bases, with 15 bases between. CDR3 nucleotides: TGTGCCAGCATGGGTGGTAGTCTTACCTACGAGCAGTACTTC. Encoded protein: CASMGGSLTYEQYF. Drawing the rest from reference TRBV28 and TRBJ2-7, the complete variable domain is DVKVTQSSRYLVKRTGEKVFLECVQDMDHENMFWYRQDPGLGLRLIYFSYDVKMKEKGDIPEGYSVSREKKERFSLILESASTNQTSMYLCASMGGSLTYEQYFGPGTRLTVT.

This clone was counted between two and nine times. CDR3 residues: CASSPPGLDFSGANVLTF. Written as DNA, the CDR3 is TGTGCCAGCAGCCCCCCGGGACTGGATTTCTCTGGGGCCAACGTCCTGACTTTC. This chain connects TRBV7-8 to TRBJ2-6; D perhaps matches TRBD2 (6 bases). Germline CDR1 reads SGHVS; CDR2 reads FQNEAQ. V was trimmed by 5 bases and J by 0 bases, leaving 17 bases between them. This CDR3 region has 18 residues.

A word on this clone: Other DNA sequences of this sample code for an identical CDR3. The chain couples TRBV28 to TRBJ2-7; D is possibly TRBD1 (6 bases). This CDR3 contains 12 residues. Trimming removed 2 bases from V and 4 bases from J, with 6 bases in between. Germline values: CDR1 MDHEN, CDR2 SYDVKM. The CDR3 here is CASSLQGYEQYF. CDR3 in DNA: TGTGCCAGCAGTTTACAGGGGTACGAGCAGTACTTC.

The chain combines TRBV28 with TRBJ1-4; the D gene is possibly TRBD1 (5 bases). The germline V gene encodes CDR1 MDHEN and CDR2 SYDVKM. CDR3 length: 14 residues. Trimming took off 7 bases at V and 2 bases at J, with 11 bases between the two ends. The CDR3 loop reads CASTLGGTNEKLFF. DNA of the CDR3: TGTGCCAGCACTCTCGGGGGGACTAATGAAAAACTGTTTTTT.

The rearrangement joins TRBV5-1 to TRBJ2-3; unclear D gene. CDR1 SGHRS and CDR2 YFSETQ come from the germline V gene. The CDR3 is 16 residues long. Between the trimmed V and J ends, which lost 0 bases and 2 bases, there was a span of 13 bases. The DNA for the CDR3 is TGCGCCAGCAGCTTGGTTCCGGGCTCTAACACAGATACGCAGTATTTT. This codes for CASSLVPGSNTDTQYF.

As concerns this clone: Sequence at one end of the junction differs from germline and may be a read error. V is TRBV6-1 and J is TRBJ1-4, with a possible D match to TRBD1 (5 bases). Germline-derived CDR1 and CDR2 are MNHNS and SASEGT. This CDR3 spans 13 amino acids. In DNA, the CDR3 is TGTGCCAGCAGTGAAGAACGGAAGGGGATGGCCCTTTTT. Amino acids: CASSEERKGMALF.

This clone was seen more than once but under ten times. This CDR3 is CASSRWQRETQYF. CDR3 nucleotide sequence: TGTGCCAGCAGTCGGTGGCAACGGGAGACCCAGTACTTC. This chain joins TRBV6-1 and TRBJ2-5; D call uncertain. Germline V gene lookup returns CDR1 MNHNS and CDR2 SASEGT. The ends were cut back, 5 bases at V and 5 bases at J, with 12 bases in the middle. The CDR3 is 13 residues long.

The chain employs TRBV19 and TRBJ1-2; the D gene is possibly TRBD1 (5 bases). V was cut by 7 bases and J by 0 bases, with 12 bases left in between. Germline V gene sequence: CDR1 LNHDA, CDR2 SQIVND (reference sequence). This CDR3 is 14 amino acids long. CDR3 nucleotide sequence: TGTGCCAGTAAAGGGGCCCCTCCTAACTATGGCTACACCTTC. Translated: CASKGAPPNYGYTF.

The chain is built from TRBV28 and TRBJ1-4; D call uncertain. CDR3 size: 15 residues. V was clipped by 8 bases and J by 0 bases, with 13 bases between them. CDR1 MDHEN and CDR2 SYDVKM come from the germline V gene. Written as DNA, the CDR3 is TGTGCCAGCCACCCTAGGACTGCAACTAATGAAAAACTGTTTTTT. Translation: CASHPRTATNEKLFF.

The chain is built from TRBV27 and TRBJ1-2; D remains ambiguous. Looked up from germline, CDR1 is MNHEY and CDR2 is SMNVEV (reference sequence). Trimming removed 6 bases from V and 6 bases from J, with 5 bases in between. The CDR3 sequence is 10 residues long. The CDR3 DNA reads TGTGCCAGCAGCCCAAATGGCTACACCTTC. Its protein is CASSPNGYTF.

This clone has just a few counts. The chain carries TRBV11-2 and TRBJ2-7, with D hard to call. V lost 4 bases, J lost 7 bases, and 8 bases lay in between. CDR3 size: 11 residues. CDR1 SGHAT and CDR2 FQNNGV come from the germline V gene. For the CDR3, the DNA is TGTGCCAGCAGCTCCGGCCCAGAGCAGTACTTC. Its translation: CASSSGPEQYF.

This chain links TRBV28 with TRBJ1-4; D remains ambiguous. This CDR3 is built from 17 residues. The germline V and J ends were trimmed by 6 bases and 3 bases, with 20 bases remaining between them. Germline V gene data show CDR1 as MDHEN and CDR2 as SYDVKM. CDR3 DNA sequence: TGTGCCAGCAGCCCTCGGGTCGCCAACGGGGCTAATGAAAAACTGTTTTTT. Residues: CASSPRVANGANEKLFF.

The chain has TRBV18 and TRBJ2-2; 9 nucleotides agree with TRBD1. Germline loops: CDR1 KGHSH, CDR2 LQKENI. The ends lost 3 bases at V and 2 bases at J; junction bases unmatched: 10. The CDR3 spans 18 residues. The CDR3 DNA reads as TGTGCCAGCTCACCCCTGGCCCCGACAGGGGGAAACACCGGGGAGCTGTTTTTT. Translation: CASSPLAPTGGNTGELFF. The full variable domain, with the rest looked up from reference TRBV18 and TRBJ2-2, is NAGVMQNPRHLVRRRGQEARLRCSPMKGHSHVYWYRQLPEEGLKFMVYLQKENIIDESGMPKERFSAEFPKEGPSILRIQQVVRGDSAAYFCASSPLAPTGGNTGELFFGEGSRLTVL.

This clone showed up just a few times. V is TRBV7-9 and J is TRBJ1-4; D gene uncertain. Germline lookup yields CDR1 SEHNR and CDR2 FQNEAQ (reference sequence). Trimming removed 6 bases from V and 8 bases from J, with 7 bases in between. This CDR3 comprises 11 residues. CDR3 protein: CASRGEEKLFF. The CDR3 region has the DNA TGTGCCAGCAGGGGTGAAGAAAAACTGTTTTTT. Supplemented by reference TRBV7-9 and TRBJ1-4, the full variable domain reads DTGVSQNPRHKITKRGQNVTFRCDPISEHNRLYWYRQTLGQGPEFLTYFQNEAQLEKSRLLSDRFSAERPKGSFSTLEIQRTEQGDSAMYLCASRGEEKLFFGSGTQLSVL.

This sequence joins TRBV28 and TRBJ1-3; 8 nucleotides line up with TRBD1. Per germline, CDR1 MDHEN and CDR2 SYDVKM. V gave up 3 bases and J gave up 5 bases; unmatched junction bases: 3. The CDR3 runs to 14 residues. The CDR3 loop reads CASSFTGGRNTIYF. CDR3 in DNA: TGTGCCAGCAGTTTTACAGGGGGAAGAAACACCATATATTTT. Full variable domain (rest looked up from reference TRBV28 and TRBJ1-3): DVKVTQSSRYLVKRTGEKVFLECVQDMDHENMFWYRQDPGLGLRLIYFSYDVKMKEKGDIPEGYSVSREKKERFSLILESASTNQTSMYLCASSFTGGRNTIYFGEGSWLTVV.

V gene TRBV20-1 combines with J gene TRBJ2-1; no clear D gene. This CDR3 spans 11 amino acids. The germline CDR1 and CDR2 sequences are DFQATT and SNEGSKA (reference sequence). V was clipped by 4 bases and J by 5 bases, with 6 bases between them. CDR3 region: CSAKVNNEQFF. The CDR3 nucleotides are TGCAGTGCTAAAGTCAACAATGAGCAGTTCTTC.

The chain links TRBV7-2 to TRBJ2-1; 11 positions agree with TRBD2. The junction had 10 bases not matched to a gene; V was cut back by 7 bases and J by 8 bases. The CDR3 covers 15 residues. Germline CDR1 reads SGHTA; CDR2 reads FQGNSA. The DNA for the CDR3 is TGTGCCAGCATCCACTCAGGGACTAGCGGCGATGAGCAGTTCTTC. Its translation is CASIHSGTSGDEQFF.

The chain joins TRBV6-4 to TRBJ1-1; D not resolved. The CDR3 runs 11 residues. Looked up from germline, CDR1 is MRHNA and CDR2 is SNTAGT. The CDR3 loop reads CDGIGDTEAFF. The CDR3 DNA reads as TGTGATGGCATTGGAGACACTGAAGCTTTCTTT.

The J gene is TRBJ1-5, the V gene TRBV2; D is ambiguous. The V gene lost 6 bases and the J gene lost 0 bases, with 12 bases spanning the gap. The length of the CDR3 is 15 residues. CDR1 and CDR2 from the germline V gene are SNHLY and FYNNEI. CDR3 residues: CASRDGGYSNQPQHF. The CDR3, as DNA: TGTGCCAGCAGGGACGGTGGCTATAGCAATCAGCCCCAGCATTTT. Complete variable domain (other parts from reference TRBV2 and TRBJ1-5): EPEVTQTPSHQVTQMGQEVILRCVPISNHLYFYWYRQILGQKVEFLVSFYNNEISEKSEIFDDQFSVERPDGSNFTLKIRSTKLEDSAMYFCASRDGGYSNQPQHFGDGTRLSIL.

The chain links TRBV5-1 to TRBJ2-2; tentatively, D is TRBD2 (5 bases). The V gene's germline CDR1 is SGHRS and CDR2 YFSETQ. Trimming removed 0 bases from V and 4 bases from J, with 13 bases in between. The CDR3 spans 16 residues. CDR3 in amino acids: CASSLGNVAGTGELFF. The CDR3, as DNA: TGCGCCAGCAGCTTGGGGAACGTGGCGGGCACCGGGGAGCTGTTTTTT.

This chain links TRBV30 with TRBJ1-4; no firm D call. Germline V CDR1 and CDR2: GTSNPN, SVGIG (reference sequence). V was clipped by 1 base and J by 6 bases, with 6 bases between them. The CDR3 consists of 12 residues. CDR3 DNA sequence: TGTGCCTGGAGTGGAAGAGATGAAAAACTGTTTTTT. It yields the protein CAWSGRDEKLFF.